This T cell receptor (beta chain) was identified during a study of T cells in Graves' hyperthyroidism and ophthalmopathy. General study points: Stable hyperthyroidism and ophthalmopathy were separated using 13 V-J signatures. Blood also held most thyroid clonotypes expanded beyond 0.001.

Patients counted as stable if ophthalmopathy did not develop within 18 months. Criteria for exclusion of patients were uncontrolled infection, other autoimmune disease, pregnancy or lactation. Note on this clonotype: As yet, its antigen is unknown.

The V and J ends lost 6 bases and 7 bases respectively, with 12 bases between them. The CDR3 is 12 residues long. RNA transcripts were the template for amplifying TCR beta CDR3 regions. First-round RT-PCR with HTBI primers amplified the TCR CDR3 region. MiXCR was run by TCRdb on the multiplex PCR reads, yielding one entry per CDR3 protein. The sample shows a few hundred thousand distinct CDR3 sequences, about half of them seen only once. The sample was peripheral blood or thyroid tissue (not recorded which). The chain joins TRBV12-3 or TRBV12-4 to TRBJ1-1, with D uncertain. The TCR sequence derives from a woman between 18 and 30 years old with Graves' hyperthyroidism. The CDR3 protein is CASSRTSGEAFF. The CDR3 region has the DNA TGTGCCAGCAGCAGGACTAGCGGTGAAGCTTTCTTT.